A single sample is the source of the 18 T cell receptor beta chains below, sequenced in a study of beta chain features in type 1 diabetes. Every isolated RNA sample was fully reverse transcribed, so sequencing captured expressed TCRB transcripts. Libraries were prepared by immunoSEQ multiplex PCR; TCRdb keeps only in-frame clonotypes and omits some of them. The sample has under 800,000 clones; 15% to 19% are singletons. Source material: naive CD4+ T cells from blood. Receptor source: a man between 18 and 29 years old in good health.

The rearrangement links TRBV10-3 to TRBJ2-7; D gene unclear. Trimming removed 5 bases from V and 0 bases from J, with 8 bases in between. Germline CDR1 ENHRY, CDR2 SYGVKD. The length of the CDR3 is 13 residues. CDR3 in amino acids: CAISSAPSYEQYF. For the CDR3, the DNA is TGTGCCATCAGTAGCGCCCCCTCCTACGAGCAGTACTTC.

J is TRBJ2-5 and V is TRBV6-5; TRBD1 is a possible D gene (6 bases). V was cut by 2 bases and J by 2 bases, with 15 bases left in between. From germline, CDR1 is MNHEY and CDR2 SVGAGI. The CDR3 runs to 16 residues. Here the CDR3 DNA reads TGTGCCAGCAGTTACACCCAGACAGGCGGGCAAGAGACCCAGTACTTC. This translates into CASSYTQTGGQETQYF.

The genes are TRBV28 and TRBJ1-1, with TRBD1 identical over 8 bases. This CDR3 has 15 residues. With 4 bases clipped from V and 1 base from J, the junction kept 5 bases outside the gene matches. Germline V CDR1 and CDR2: MDHEN, SYDVKM. This CDR3 is CASSSRQGRNTEAFF. CDR3 DNA sequence: TGTGCCAGCAGTTCCCGACAGGGGAGGAACACTGAAGCTTTCTTT.

V usage is TRBV6-1 and J usage is TRBJ1-1; D perhaps matches TRBD1 (5 bases). Germline V gene sequence: CDR1 MNHNS, CDR2 SASEGT. The CDR3 is 13 residues long. V dropped 5 bases and J dropped 2 bases, with 9 bases sitting between them. The CDR3 loop reads CASSSTGNTEAFF. CDR3 DNA sequence: TGTGCCAGCAGTTCTACAGGAAACACTGAAGCTTTCTTT.

V is TRBV25-1 and J is TRBJ1-1, with 7 bases lining up with TRBD1. Germline V CDR1 and CDR2: MGHDK, SYGVNS. The CDR3 spans 14 residues. V lost 4 bases and J lost 4; bases outside the gene matches: 6. In nucleotides, the CDR3 is TGTGCCAGCAGTGCGGACAGGCTTCCCACTGAAGCTTTCTTT. It encodes CASSADRLPTEAFF.

This clone showed up just a few times. The chain employs TRBV4-3 and TRBJ2-2; D is unclear. Germline V gene lookup returns CDR1 LGHNA and CDR2 YSLEER. The V and J ends lost 3 bases and 4 bases respectively, with 12 bases between them. The CDR3 contains 15 residues. CDR3 protein: CASSQTDAITGELFF. The CDR3 coding sequence is TGCGCCAGCAGCCAGACTGATGCTATCACCGGGGAGCTGTTTTTT.

The table lists this clone with a few counts. The rearrangement joins TRBV29-1 to TRBJ2-7; a weak D match, TRBD2 (5 bases). CDR3 length: 13 amino acids. The V end was cut by 3 bases, the J end by 3 bases, with 12 bases between. Germline V lookup: CDR1 SQVTM, CDR2 ANQGSEA. The CDR3 loop reads CSVDGRGNYEQYF. The DNA for the CDR3 is TGCAGCGTTGACGGTAGAGGGAACTACGAGCAGTACTTC.

This clone turned up a few times. This rearrangement joins TRBV18 to TRBJ2-5; D is ambiguous. V lost 1 base to trimming and J lost 4 bases, with 10 bases between them. This CDR3 has 14 residues. Germline CDR1 is KGHSH and CDR2 is LQKENI. CDR3 bases: TGTGCCAGCTCACCACGTTACATAGCAGAGACCCAGTACTTC. Protein: CASSPRYIAETQYF.

V is TRBV11-2 and J is TRBJ2-4, with 9 bases fitting TRBD1. CDR1 is SGHAT, CDR2 FQNNGV, per germline. V dropped 6 bases and J dropped 4; count of bases not matched to a gene: 7. The CDR3 is 15 amino acids. CDR3 amino acids: CASRRPGTGKNIQYF. As DNA, the CDR3 is TGTGCCAGCAGACGTCCCGGGACAGGGAAAAACATTCAGTACTTC.

The J gene is TRBJ2-2, the V gene TRBV4-1; 9 nucleotides align to TRBD1. The J segment lost 7 bases and the V segment lost 0 bases, leaving 3 bases of the junction unmatched. The length of the CDR3 is 15 residues. Per the germline V gene, CDR1 is MGHRA and CDR2 is YSYEKL. The CDR3 DNA is TGCGCCAGCAGCCAAGACTGGACAGGGGACGGGGAGCTGTTTTTT. Translating gives CASSQDWTGDGELFF.

A word on this clone: Different DNA sequences within this sample yield the same CDR3. The gene calls are TRBV20-1 and TRBJ1-2; no reliable D call. CDR1 and CDR2 from the germline V gene are DFQATT and SNEGSKA (reference sequence). The CDR3 has 11 residues. The V end lost 1 base, the J end lost 4 bases, and 4 bases lay between the germline ends. DNA of the CDR3: TGCAGTGCTAGAGGCACCTATGGCTACACCTTC. This sequence encodes CSARGTYGYTF.

This clone has only a few counts. The V call is TRBV19, the J call TRBJ2-7, with 7 bases that match TRBD1. The V segment lost 5 bases and the J segment 6 bases; nucleotides outside the gene matches: 4. Germline loops: CDR1 LNHDA, CDR2 SQIVND (reference sequence). The CDR3 runs 12 residues. CDR3 in DNA: TGTGCCAGTAGTTTACAGGGGACCGAGCAGTACTTC. As protein: CASSLQGTEQYF.

This chain uses TRBV4-1 with TRBJ1-2; D call uncertain. The CDR3 runs to 13 residues. CDR1 is MGHRA and CDR2 is YSYEKL in the germline V gene. Trimming shortened V by 1 base and J by 8 bases, and 11 bases separated the two germline ends. CDR3 coding DNA: TGCGCCAGCAGCCAAGCTACGACGCTAGGCTACACCTTC. Protein: CASSQATTLGYTF.

The chain combines TRBV9 with TRBJ1-2, with 7 bases fitting TRBD1. Germline lookup yields CDR1 SGDLS and CDR2 YYNGEE. This CDR3 comprises 13 residues. With V trimmed by 0 bases and J by 5 bases, 1 base remained unmatched. The CDR3: CASSVDRGYGYTF. CDR3 DNA: TGTGCCAGCAGCGTAGACAGGGGTTATGGCTACACCTTC.

The chain recombines TRBV29-1 with TRBJ2-5, with D unresolved. CDR3 length equals 10 residues. The germline gives CDR1 SQVTM, CDR2 ANQGSEA. Trimming stripped 5 bases from V and 3 bases from J, with 4 bases between. CDR3 in DNA: TGCAGCGTTTTAAAAGAGACCCAGTACTTC. This encodes CSVLKETQYF.

This chain connects TRBV9 to TRBJ2-2, with 7 nucleotides matching TRBD2. CDR1 and CDR2 (germline): SGDLS, YYNGEE. The CDR3 has 14 amino acids. The trim removed 1 base at V and 6 bases at J, leaving 3 bases unmatched. CDR3 bases: TGTGCCAGCAGCGTAAGGGCGGGAGCCGGGGAGCTGTTTTTT. It is translated as CASSVRAGAGELFF.

The table lists this clone with many counts. The J gene is TRBJ2-1, the V gene TRBV14; 9 bases fit TRBD2. Germline CDR1 SGHDN, CDR2 FVKESK. V lost 1 base and J lost 6; bases outside the gene matches: 13. This CDR3 spans 18 amino acids. CDR3 in amino acids: CASSQGQHGTSTSNEQFF. The CDR3 DNA follows: TGTGCCAGCAGCCAAGGGCAGCACGGGACTAGCACGTCCAATGAGCAGTTCTTC.

The gene calls are TRBV4-1 and TRBJ2-5, with TRBD2 identical over 7 bases. V lost 4 bases, J lost 4 bases, and 12 bases stayed unmatched. Germline V lookup: CDR1 MGHRA, CDR2 YSYEKL. This CDR3 comprises 16 residues. The CDR3 DNA sequence: TGCGCCAGCAGCCCACCCCCCGGGGGGATAGCAGAGACCCAGTACTTC. It is translated as CASSPPPGGIAETQYF.